This T cell receptor beta chain was recovered during a study of regulatory T cells in long-lasting Graves disease. Germline V gives CDR1 LGHNA, CDR2 YSLEER. V lost 3 bases to trimming and J lost 6 bases, with 9 bases between them. This CDR3 is built from 13 residues. The time point: newly diagnosed GD, antithyroid drugs for less than 3 months. From RNA extracted from PBMCs, the TCR library was made. Construction of TCR beta libraries relied on iRepertoire HTBI primers and on Arm-PCR targeting CDR3 regions. MiXCR, run by TCRdb on the multiplex PCR reads, gives a single entry per CDR3 protein. The repertoire includes some 410,000 distinct CDR3 sequences, around 15% of them detected once, and over 8.5% sits in the top ten. Comment on this clonotype: Its antigen is still unknown.

Regarding the study as a whole: The study examined only peripheral blood, not thyroid tissue.

The same sample was also used in a study of T cells in Graves' hyperthyroidism and ophthalmopathy. According to that study: Ophthalmopathy stood apart from stable hyperthyroidism in a 13 V-J model.

The clonotype comes from a young woman with Graves disease. The chain links TRBV4-3 to TRBJ2-1; TRBD1 might be the D (6 bases). The sequencing here drew on peripheral blood mononuclear cells (PBMCs), taken at new diagnosis, from a patient treated with antithyroid drugs. The CDR3 DNA reads as TGCGCCAGCAGCCACCTAGGGGGCAATGAGCAGTTCTTC. It codes for CASSHLGGNEQFF.